A selection of T cell receptor beta chains follows, all from one sample in a study of blood T cell repertoires in COVID-19. The method was immunoSEQ multiplex PCR; TCRdb's version includes in-frame clones alone and lacks a portion of them. The sample includes 240,000 or so clones, more than 85% of them seen just once. Sequenced: PBMCs or T cells enriched from blood (not recorded which). The source is a man in his forties or fifties who had recovered from COVID-19. CDR3s include the opening cysteine and the closing phenylalanine or tryptophan. D genes are given only for firm matches. Clone size is not always given. Where it is, it says once, few, many or a class for expanded clones.

clone_size: once
j_call: TRBJ1-4
v_call: TRBV2
d_call: -
cdr3_aa: CASKGGAGENEKLFF
cdr3_nt: TGTGCCAGCAAGGGTGGGGCAGGGGAGAATGAAAAACTGTTTTTT

clone_size: once
j_call: TRBJ1-2
v_call: TRBV3-1/TRBV3-2
d_call: TRBD1
cdr3_aa: CASSPQGNYGYTF
cdr3_nt: TGTGCCAGCAGCCCACAGGGGAACTATGGCTACACCTTC

clone_size: -
j_call: TRBJ1-1
v_call: TRBV5-1
d_call: -
cdr3_aa: CASSANGGTEAFF
cdr3_nt: TGCGCCAGCAGCGCTAACGGGGGCACTGAAGCTTTCTTT

clone_size: once
j_call: TRBJ1-1
v_call: TRBV29-1
d_call: -
cdr3_aa: CSAWPGDLNTEAFF
cdr3_nt: TGCAGCGCGTGGCCAGGGGATTTGAACACTGAAGCTTTCTTT

clone_size: -
j_call: TRBJ1-3
v_call: TRBV9
d_call: -
cdr3_aa: CASSDLQGYSGNTIYF
cdr3_nt: TGTGCCAGCAGCGATCTTCAGGGGTACTCTGGAAACACCATATATTTT

clone_size: -
j_call: TRBJ1-1
v_call: TRBV30
d_call: -
cdr3_aa: CAWSVRSLQGFLMTEAFF
cdr3_nt: TGTGCCTGGAGTGTCCGATCTTTACAGGGATTTTTAATGACTGAAGCTTTCTTT

clone_size: -
j_call: TRBJ2-7
v_call: TRBV5-6
d_call: -
cdr3_aa: CASSFGLSYEQYF
cdr3_nt: TGTGCCAGCAGCTTTGGCCTCTCCTACGAGCAGTACTTC

clone_size: -
j_call: TRBJ1-2
v_call: TRBV30
d_call: -
cdr3_aa: CAWRGFRGGYGYTF
cdr3_nt: TGTGCCTGGAGGGGGTTCAGGGGTGGCTATGGCTACACCTTC

clone_size: few
j_call: TRBJ2-7
v_call: TRBV7-9
d_call: TRBD1
cdr3_aa: CASSLLQGAISEQYF
cdr3_nt: TGTGCCAGCAGCTTACTTCAGGGGGCGATCAGCGAGCAGTACTTC

clone_size: once
j_call: TRBJ2-3
v_call: TRBV5-4
d_call: -
cdr3_aa: CASSLDSRTDTQYF
cdr3_nt: TGTGCCAGCAGCTTGGATTCGAGGACAGATACGCAGTATTTT

clone_size: -
j_call: TRBJ1-2
v_call: TRBV7-8
d_call: -
cdr3_aa: CASSADRNYGYTF
cdr3_nt: TGTGCCAGCAGCGCCGACAGGAACTATGGCTACACCTTC

clone_size: -
j_call: TRBJ1-2
v_call: TRBV28
d_call: -
cdr3_aa: CASRTPNYGYTF
cdr3_nt: TGTGCCAGCAGAACTCCAAACTATGGCTACACCTTC

clone_size: -
j_call: TRBJ2-3
v_call: TRBV19
d_call: TRBD1
cdr3_aa: CASSMDRSRGDTQYF
cdr3_nt: TGTGCCAGTAGTATGGACAGGTCAAGAGGAGATACGCAGTATTTT

clone_size: -
j_call: TRBJ2-5
v_call: TRBV7-3
d_call: -
cdr3_aa: CASSLNPRETQYF
cdr3_nt: TGTGCCAGCAGCTTGAACCCCCGGGAGACCCAGTACTTC

clone_size: once
j_call: TRBJ2-1
v_call: TRBV29-1
d_call: TRBD2
cdr3_aa: CSVAPTSAEEQFF
cdr3_nt: TGCAGCGTTGCCCCGACTAGCGCCGAAGAGCAGTTCTTC

clone_size: -
j_call: TRBJ2-5
v_call: TRBV18
d_call: -
cdr3_aa: CASSQNTGQETQYF
cdr3_nt: TGTGCCAGCTCACAAAACACAGGACAAGAGACCCAGTACTTC

clone_size: -
j_call: TRBJ2-3
v_call: TRBV25-1
d_call: -
cdr3_aa: CASSMDTQYF
cdr3_nt: TGTGCCAGCAGCATGGATACGCAGTATTTT

clone_size: -
j_call: TRBJ1-4
v_call: TRBV11-2
d_call: -
cdr3_aa: CASSSGQPSNEKLFF
cdr3_nt: TGTGCCAGCAGCTCAGGACAGCCCAGTAATGAAAAACTGTTTTTT

clone_size: -
j_call: TRBJ2-1
v_call: TRBV14
d_call: -
cdr3_aa: CASSQDRLSRFF
cdr3_nt: TGTGCCAGCAGCCAAGATCGACTCTCTCGGTTCTTC

clone_size: -
j_call: TRBJ1-3
v_call: TRBV9
d_call: -
cdr3_aa: CASSVGSQGNSGNTIYF
cdr3_nt: TGTGCCAGCAGCGTAGGGTCGCAGGGTAACTCTGGAAACACCATATATTTT

clone_size: -
j_call: TRBJ1-1
v_call: TRBV2
d_call: TRBD1
cdr3_aa: CASRLQGLGTEAFF
cdr3_nt: TGTGCCAGCAGGCTACAGGGGCTCGGCACTGAAGCTTTCTTT

clone_size: -
j_call: TRBJ2-1
v_call: TRBV7-3
d_call: TRBD2
cdr3_aa: CASSLGLAGFYNEQFF
cdr3_nt: TGTGCCAGCAGCTTGGGACTAGCGGGTTTCTACAATGAGCAGTTCTTC

clone_size: -
j_call: TRBJ1-5
v_call: TRBV7-9
d_call: TRBD1
cdr3_aa: CASSETGGSNQPQHF
cdr3_nt: TGTGCCAGCAGTGAAACAGGGGGTAGCAATCAGCCCCAGCATTTT

clone_size: -
j_call: TRBJ2-1
v_call: TRBV5-1
d_call: TRBD2
cdr3_aa: CASSLDRGLAGDNEQFF
cdr3_nt: TGCGCCAGCAGCTTGGACAGGGGACTAGCGGGAGACAATGAGCAGTTCTTC

clone_size: -
j_call: TRBJ2-7
v_call: TRBV27
d_call: TRBD2
cdr3_aa: CASSRGLAERSQYF
cdr3_nt: TGTGCCAGCAGCCGGGGACTAGCGGAAAGAAGCCAGTACTTC

clone_size: -
j_call: TRBJ1-6
v_call: TRBV15
d_call: TRBD1
cdr3_aa: CATRAPDREGSPLHF
cdr3_nt: TGTGCCACCCGAGCCCCAGACAGGGAAGGGTCACCCCTCCACTTT

clone_size: -
j_call: TRBJ1-1
v_call: TRBV9
d_call: -
cdr3_aa: CASSPRGNLNTEAFF
cdr3_nt: TGTGCCAGCAGCCCCCGGGGGAACCTGAACACTGAAGCTTTCTTT

clone_size: -
j_call: TRBJ1-4
v_call: TRBV11-2
d_call: -
cdr3_aa: CASSLGWQNNEKLFF
cdr3_nt: TGTGCCAGCAGCTTAGGTTGGCAGAATAATGAAAAACTGTTTTTT

clone_size: -
j_call: TRBJ2-1
v_call: TRBV6-5
d_call: -
cdr3_aa: CASSPTGTRRFF
cdr3_nt: TGTGCCAGCAGTCCTACCGGGACAAGGAGGTTCTTC

clone_size: -
j_call: TRBJ1-1
v_call: TRBV27
d_call: -
cdr3_aa: CASSPFAVADEAFF
cdr3_nt: TGTGCCAGCAGCCCCTTTGCAGTGGCAGATGAAGCTTTCTTT

clone_size: -
j_call: TRBJ1-6
v_call: TRBV6-6
d_call: TRBD1
cdr3_aa: CASSYEGQSNSPLHF
cdr3_nt: TGTGCCAGCAGTTACGAGGGACAGTCAAATTCACCCCTCCACTTT

clone_size: -
j_call: TRBJ2-2
v_call: TRBV10-3
d_call: -
cdr3_aa: CAISESFPSSTGELFF
cdr3_nt: TGTGCCATCAGTGAGTCCTTCCCTAGCAGCACCGGGGAGCTGTTTTTT

clone_size: -
j_call: TRBJ2-1
v_call: TRBV29-1
d_call: TRBD1
cdr3_aa: CSYWGTGDLQFF
cdr3_nt: TGCAGCTACTGGGGGACAGGGGATTTGCAGTTCTTC

clone_size: -
j_call: TRBJ1-4
v_call: TRBV6-5
d_call: TRBD1
cdr3_aa: CASRVGDRALFF
cdr3_nt: TGTGCCAGCAGGGTTGGGGACAGGGCCCTGTTTTTT

clone_size: -
j_call: TRBJ2-7
v_call: TRBV9
d_call: TRBD2
cdr3_aa: CASSVETGGLYEQYF
cdr3_nt: TGTGCCAGCAGCGTAGAGACGGGAGGCTTGTACGAGCAGTACTTC

clone_size: -
j_call: TRBJ2-1
v_call: TRBV6-2/TRBV6-3
d_call: -
cdr3_aa: CASSYSAALGGGGFNEQFF
cdr3_nt: TGTGCCAGCAGTTACTCGGCCGCATTAGGAGGGGGCGGATTCAATGAGCAGTTCTTC

clone_size: once
j_call: TRBJ1-2
v_call: TRBV19
d_call: -
cdr3_aa: CASSIFAKATGGYTF
cdr3_nt: TGTGCCAGTAGTATTTTCGCGAAGGCGACGGGTGGCTACACCTTC

clone_size: -
j_call: TRBJ2-2
v_call: TRBV14
d_call: TRBD1
cdr3_aa: CASSQGESDRGLKSGELFF
cdr3_nt: TGTGCCAGCAGCCAAGGGGAAAGTGACAGGGGGCTTAAATCCGGGGAGCTGTTTTTT

clone_size: once
j_call: TRBJ2-1
v_call: TRBV25-1
d_call: TRBD2
cdr3_aa: CASSESPSGRASEQFF
cdr3_nt: TGTGCCAGCAGTGAATCTCCTAGCGGGAGGGCCTCCGAGCAGTTCTTC

clone_size: -
j_call: TRBJ1-1
v_call: TRBV20-1
d_call: -
cdr3_aa: CSAPGRRRAFF
cdr3_nt: TGCAGTGCCCCCGGCAGGCGACGCGCTTTCTTT